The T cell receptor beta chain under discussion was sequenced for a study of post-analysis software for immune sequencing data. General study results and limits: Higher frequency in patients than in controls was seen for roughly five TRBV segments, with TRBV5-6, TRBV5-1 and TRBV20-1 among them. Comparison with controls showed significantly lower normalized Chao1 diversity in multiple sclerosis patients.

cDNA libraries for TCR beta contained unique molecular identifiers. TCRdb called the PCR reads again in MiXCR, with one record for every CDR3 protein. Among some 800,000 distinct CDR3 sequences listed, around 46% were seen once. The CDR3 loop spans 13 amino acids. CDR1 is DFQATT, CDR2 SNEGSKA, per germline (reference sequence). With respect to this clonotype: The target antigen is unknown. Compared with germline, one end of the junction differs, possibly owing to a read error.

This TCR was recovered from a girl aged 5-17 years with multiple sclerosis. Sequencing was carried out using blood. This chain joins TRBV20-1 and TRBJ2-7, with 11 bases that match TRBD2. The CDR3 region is CSDRLAGSYEQYF. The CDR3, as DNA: TGCAGTGATAGACTAGCGGGGTCCTACGAGCAGTACTTC.